These 27 T cell receptor beta chains originate from one sample sequenced in a study of chemoradiotherapy in HPV16-positive cancers. Produced via immunoSEQ multiplex PCR; TCRdb's table is partial and in-frame only. The sample carries around 8,100 clones, roughly 89% recorded once. The sample was blood, taken from a patient who underwent chemoradiotherapy. The source of these receptors is a human donor with HPV-associated anogenital cancer.

The V gene is TRBV11-2, the J gene TRBJ2-5; the match to TRBD2 covers 15 bases. This CDR3 spans 18 amino acids. Per germline, CDR1 SGHAT and CDR2 FQNNGV. Germline trimming cut 1 base from V and 4 bases from J; bases unmatched to any gene: 7. The CDR3 coding sequence is TGTGCCAGCAGCTTAGGGGGACTAGCGGGGGGAACAGGAGAGACCCAGTACTTC. Translation: CASSLGGLAGGTGETQYF.

In its sample, this clone was seen once. V is TRBV5-4 and J is TRBJ2-5; 9 bases are a match to TRBD1. CDR3 length equals 14 residues. CDR1 is SGHNT and CDR2 is YYREEE in the germline V gene (reference sequence). Germline trimming cut 4 bases from V and 3 bases from J; bases unmatched to any gene: 4. The DNA for the CDR3 is TGTGCCAGCAGCGGGACAGGGACAGAAGAGACCCAGTACTTC. It codes for CASSGTGTEETQYF.

The chain has TRBV5-1 and TRBJ1-6, with D tentatively TRBD1 (5 bases). With 1 base removed from V and 10 bases from J, the gap between germline ends came to 12 bases. Germline V gene sequence: CDR1 SGHRS, CDR2 YFSETQ. The CDR3 length is 14 residues. The CDR3 sequence: CASSLTTAQSPLHF. The DNA for the CDR3 is TGCGCCAGCAGCTTGACGACAGCACAGTCACCCCTCCACTTT.

The chain links TRBV7-2 to TRBJ1-2; D not resolved. Germline V gives CDR1 SGHTA, CDR2 FQGNSA. V was pared by 1 base and J by 4 bases, with 7 bases between. The CDR3 extends over 13 amino acids. CDR3 amino acids: CASSLENIYGYTF. CDR3 sequence (DNA): TGTGCCAGCAGCTTAGAGAATATCTATGGCTACACCTTC.

V usage is TRBV5-6 and J usage is TRBJ1-3; tentative D call: TRBD1 (6 bases). Germline CDR1 and CDR2: SGHDT and YYEEEE. The CDR3 spans 16 residues. Trimming pared 5 bases from V and 3 bases from J, leaving 18 bases between. The chain's CDR3 is CASREGGREFGNTIYF. The CDR3 DNA follows: TGTGCCAGCAGAGAGGGGGGAAGAGAATTTGGAAACACCATATATTTT.

The chain is built from TRBV30 and TRBJ2-5; perhaps D is TRBD1 or TRBD2 (5 bases each). This CDR3 comprises 13 residues. Germline V gene data show CDR1 as GTSNPN and CDR2 as SVGIG (reference sequence). The V gene lost 7 bases and the J gene lost 4 bases, with 16 bases spanning the gap. CDR3 region: CAFDRGIGETQYF. Written as DNA, the CDR3 is TGTGCCTTTGACAGAGGGATCGGAGAGACCCAGTACTTC.

V usage is TRBV5-4 and J usage is TRBJ1-2; the D gene is possibly TRBD1 (5 bases). Trimming removed 3 bases from V and 2 bases from J, with 11 bases in between. CDR3 length: 14 residues. CDR1 is SGHNT and CDR2 is YYREEE in the germline V gene (reference sequence). The chain's CDR3 is CASSSGVINYGYTF. The CDR3 DNA follows: TGTGCCAGCAGCTCGGGGGTTATCAACTATGGCTACACCTTC.

V is TRBV5-6 and J is TRBJ2-1; D may correspond to TRBD1 or TRBD2 (6 bases each). The CDR3 is 15 residues long. Trimming removed 0 bases at V and 9 bases at J, with 16 bases between. Germline V CDR1 and CDR2: SGHDT, YYEEEE. The CDR3 sequence: CASSLDLRGLGEQFF. For the CDR3, the DNA is TGTGCCAGCAGCTTGGATCTTCGGGGGCTGGGTGAGCAGTTCTTC.

The chain combines TRBV11-2 with TRBJ1-4, with D perhaps matching TRBD1 (6 bases). Trimming took off 5 bases at V and 7 bases at J, with 17 bases between the two ends. The CDR3 runs to 15 residues. CDR1 is SGHAT and CDR2 is FQNNGV in the germline V gene. The CDR3 coding sequence is TGTGCCAGCAGCCCCCTACGCAGGGGTATTGAAAAACTGTTTTTT. Translation: CASSPLRRGIEKLFF. Based on the CDR3 plus reference TRBV11-2 and TRBJ1-4, the full variable domain is EAGVAQSPRYKIIEKRQSVAFWCNPISGHATLYWYQQILGQGPKLLIQFQNNGVVDDSQLPKDRFSAERLKGVDSTLKIQPAKLEDSAVYLCASSPLRRGIEKLFFGSGTQLSVL.

The gene calls are TRBV5-1 and TRBJ2-6, with D unclear. In germline, CDR1 is SGHRS, CDR2 YFSETQ. This CDR3 comprises 15 residues. Trimming stripped 0 bases from V and 1 base from J, with 5 bases between. The CDR3 loop reads CASSLGDSGANVLTF. The CDR3 DNA reads TGCGCCAGCAGCTTGGGAGATTCTGGGGCCAACGTCCTGACTTTC.

The table lists this clone with a few counts. The chain uses TRBV7-9 and TRBJ1-1, with TRBD1 identical over 10 bases. The CDR3 is made up of 13 amino acids. J lost 4 bases, V lost 8 bases, and 4 bases had no gene match. Germline V lookup: CDR1 SEHNR, CDR2 FQNEAQ (reference sequence). CDR3 sequence: CASWRTGGTEAFF. As DNA, the CDR3 is TGTGCCAGCTGGCGGACAGGGGGCACTGAAGCTTTCTTT. The complete variable domain, with remaining parts taken from reference TRBV7-9 and TRBJ1-1, reads DTGVSQNPRHKITKRGQNVTFRCDPISEHNRLYWYRQTLGQGPEFLTYFQNEAQLEKSRLLSDRFSAERPKGSFSTLEIQRTEQGDSAMYLCASWRTGGTEAFFGQGTRLTVV.

The J gene is TRBJ2-5, the V gene TRBV25-1, with 10 nucleotides matching TRBD1. CDR1 and CDR2 from the germline V gene are MGHDK and SYGVNS. This CDR3 region has 16 residues. V was clipped by 0 bases and J by 3 bases; unmatched bases: 4. In nucleotides, the CDR3 is TGTGCCAGCAGTGAATACGGGACAGGGGCGAAAGAGACCCAGTACTTC. Translating it yields CASSEYGTGAKETQYF.

This chain joins TRBV6-1 and TRBJ2-7; 8 bases align to TRBD1. This CDR3 comprises 14 residues. Germline V gene lookup returns CDR1 MNHNS and CDR2 SASEGT. With V trimmed by 7 bases and J by 3 bases, 8 bases remained unmatched. The CDR3 spells CASNRDRSGYEQYF. CDR3 coding DNA: TGTGCCAGCAATAGGGACAGGTCAGGCTACGAGCAGTACTTC.

This chain links TRBV4-3 with TRBJ2-1; D unclear. There are 15 residues in the CDR3. Trimming shortened V by 0 bases and J by 10 bases, and 16 bases separated the two germline ends. CDR1 LGHNA and CDR2 YSLEER come from the germline V gene. The CDR3 is CASSQEGTTSREQFF. CDR3 DNA sequence: TGCGCCAGCAGCCAAGAGGGTACCACCTCTCGGGAGCAGTTCTTC.

The genes are TRBV2 and TRBJ2-7; 11 nucleotides line up with TRBD2. The length of the CDR3 is 15 residues. CDR1 SNHLY and CDR2 FYNNEI come from the germline V gene. V trimming: 8 bases; J trimming: 4 bases; junction bases outside the gene matches: 10. DNA of the CDR3: TGTGCCAGCGGGCTAGCGGGGGGTCAGCTGTACGAGCAGTACTTC. The encoded protein is CASGLAGGQLYEQYF.

This chain uses TRBV14 with TRBJ1-2; perhaps TRBD1 as D (5 bases). Deletions cut 8 bases from V and 3 bases from J, with 19 bases between. This CDR3 has 15 residues. Germline V gives CDR1 SGHDN, CDR2 FVKESK. Here the CDR3 reads CASDSTGGGDYGYTF. As DNA, the CDR3 is TGTGCCAGCGATTCCACCGGGGGGGGTGACTATGGCTACACCTTC.

This sequence joins TRBV4-3 and TRBJ1-2, with D perhaps TRBD1 (5 bases). This CDR3 has 16 amino acids. CDR1 and CDR2 from the germline V gene are LGHNA and YSLEER. Trimming cost V 0 bases and J 4 bases, with 15 bases left between them. The CDR3 here is CASSQDRGAEGYGYTF. Here the CDR3 DNA reads TGCGCCAGCAGCCAAGATCGCGGGGCGGAAGGCTATGGCTACACCTTC.

This chain uses TRBV5-4 with TRBJ2-3; 14 bases map to TRBD2. Germline V gene lookup returns CDR1 SGHNT and CDR2 YYREEE (reference sequence). The CDR3 has 18 amino acids. The J segment lost 7 bases and the V segment lost 0 bases, leaving 10 bases of the junction unmatched. Here the CDR3 DNA reads TGTGCCAGCAGCTTGGTTGCGACTAGCGGGGGGGCTATGAATACGCAGTATTTT. It encodes CASSLVATSGGAMNTQYF.

The chain uses TRBV7-9 and TRBJ2-1, with unresolved D. Germline V gene sequence: CDR1 SEHNR, CDR2 FQNEAQ (reference sequence). V was trimmed by 6 bases and J by 5 bases, leaving 14 bases between them. The CDR3 spans 14 residues. The CDR3 here is CASSSQNRDNEQFF. CDR3 in DNA: TGTGCCAGCAGTAGTCAAAATAGAGACAATGAGCAGTTCTTC.

The chain carries TRBV7-9 and TRBJ2-2; D may be TRBD1 or TRBD2 (5 bases each). The V gene's germline CDR1 is SEHNR and CDR2 FQNEAQ (reference sequence). CDR3 length: 16 residues. V was cut by 0 bases and J by 5 bases, with 13 bases left in between. The CDR3 is CASSLALGPRTGELFF. The CDR3 bases are TGTGCCAGCAGCTTAGCGCTGGGACCTAGAACCGGGGAGCTGTTTTTT.

The rearrangement links TRBV19 to TRBJ1-1, with 8 bases aligning to TRBD1. Losses at the gene ends were 4 bases for V and 4 bases for J; bases not matched to a gene: 11. This CDR3 is built from 16 residues. Germline CDR1 and CDR2: LNHDA and SQIVND (reference sequence). The CDR3 nucleotides are TGTGCCAGTAGTAGCCTAGACAGGGGCTGGGGCACTGAAGCTTTCTTT. Its protein product is CASSSLDRGWGTEAFF.

This chain joins TRBV5-1 and TRBJ2-7; the match to TRBD1 covers 7 bases. V trimming: 2 bases; J trimming: 5 bases; junction bases outside the gene matches: 10. This CDR3 region has 15 residues. Germline assignment: CDR1 SGHRS and CDR2 YFSETQ. The chain's CDR3 is CASSFQQGKSHEQYF. The CDR3 region has the DNA TGCGCCAGCAGCTTCCAACAGGGGAAAAGCCACGAGCAGTACTTC.

This clone came up once. V is TRBV19 and J is TRBJ1-1; 10 bases line up with TRBD1. CDR1 and CDR2 (germline): LNHDA, SQIVND (reference sequence). Losses at the gene ends were 7 bases for V and 4 bases for J; bases not matched to a gene: 6. The CDR3 loop spans 14 amino acids. The CDR3 sequence: CASKTRTGGTEAFF. CDR3 nucleotide sequence: TGTGCCAGTAAAACCAGGACAGGGGGCACTGAAGCTTTCTTT.

V is TRBV6-4 and J is TRBJ2-3, with TRBD2 identical over 12 bases. With V trimmed by 5 bases and J by 4 bases, 4 bases remained unmatched. This CDR3 has 15 residues. Germline CDR1 is MRHNA and CDR2 is SNTAGT. CDR3 protein: CASSSSGGAADTQYF. The DNA of the CDR3 is TGTGCCAGCAGTTCTAGCGGGGGGGCCGCAGATACGCAGTATTTT.

The genes are TRBV7-2 and TRBJ2-3; 10 nucleotides match TRBD2. The CDR3 is 18 residues long. The germline V gene encodes CDR1 SGHTA and CDR2 FQGNSA. V was pared by 7 bases and J by 3 bases, with 16 bases of the junction left unmatched. CDR3 sequence (DNA): TGTGCCAGCACCGAAGGGACTAGCGCGGCCTTCGGGACAGATACGCAGTATTTT. Its translation: CASTEGTSAAFGTDTQYF. The variable domain in full, completed from reference TRBV7-2 and TRBJ2-3, reads GAGVSQSPSNKVTEKGKDVELRCDPISGHTALYWYRQSLGQGLEFLIYFQGNSAPDKSGLPSDRFSAERTGGSVSTLTIQRTQQEDSAVYLCASTEGTSAAFGTDTQYFGPGTRLTVL.

This chain connects TRBV10-1 to TRBJ2-7; 7 nucleotides match TRBD1. V shed 3 bases and J 6 bases; nucleotides not matched to a gene: 5. Looked up from germline, CDR1 is WNHNN and CDR2 is SYGVQD (reference sequence). CDR3 length: 13 amino acids. The CDR3, as DNA: TGCGCCAGCAGTGAAAGACAGGGTGGCGAGCAGTACTTC. Protein product: CASSERQGGEQYF.

The CDR3: CASSEYGTANTEAFF. DNA for the CDR3: TGTGCCAGCAGTGAATACGGGACAGCTAACACTGAAGCTTTCTTT. V usage is TRBV25-1 and J usage is TRBJ1-1, with 7 bases fitting TRBD1. Germline CDR1 and CDR2: MGHDK and SYGVNS. Unmatched junction bases numbered 3, after V lost 0 bases and J lost 2 bases. The CDR3 loop spans 15 amino acids.